The TCR beta chain described here comes from a study of Tregs in tolerant kidney transplant recipients (dated by TCRdb to the late 2010s). A note on the overall study: The transplants used related donors along with nonmyeloablative bone marrow transplantation, and in the human trials mixed chimerism was transient. Before combined kidney and bone marrow transplantation, this study identified donor-specific regulatory T cells using TCRbeta sequencing and then followed those same cells after transplant. General findings and caveats noted by the study authors: Although technical replication error seemed to be minimal, the question of biological reproducibility was not addressed directly. Expanding Tregs with activated donor B cells appeared to identify the most biologically relevant and donor-specific TCRbeta repertoire. For some patients the PCR primers changed over time, which made it impossible to compare the samples from those patients at the nucleotide level. The study was limited by small patient numbers, and the findings need validation in larger populations and under other immunosuppression protocols. In tolerant patients, donor-specific Tregs expanded more than Tregs overall, which suggests antigen-driven rather than nonspecific expansion.

With regard to this clone: What antigen it recognizes has not been identified. Within one base of it there is no much larger clone, and no base qualities were kept.

The time point label on this specimen signifies: blood sample drawn before combined kidney and bone marrow transplant. Unstimulated Tregs (CD4+CD25+CD127-), CD4+ non-Tregs (CD4+CD25-), CD4 and CD8 cells were FACS-sorted from thawed PBMCs. The patients were several recipients of combined kidney and bone marrow transplants from the ITN036ST trial, and samples were available only for these trial subjects. Healthy control blood was separated into PBMCs by Ficoll density gradient and cryopreserved, and patient PBMCs were collected both before and after transplant. Genomic DNA was extracted from sorted cells with the QIAGEN DNeasy Blood and Tissue Kit for TCRbeta CDR3 sequencing. High-throughput TCRbeta CDR3 sequencing, which included PCR amplification with bias correction and internal controls, was done commercially through immunoSEQ. The published analysis was carried out like this. Unique productive TCRbeta sequences were defined by CDR3 nucleotide sequence when primers matched and otherwise by CDR3 amino acid sequence together with Vbeta and Jbeta genes. To correct for sorting error, sequences found in more than one sorted population at a frequency ratio of 2:1 or less were discarded, and the remaining shared sequences were assigned to the population with the higher frequency. A sequence was defined as donor-reactive if the sequence was expanded at least 5-fold in CFSE-low cells compared with unstimulated cells and had a frequency of at least 0.01% in CFSE-low cells. Jensen-Shannon divergence, calculated on the top 100 TCRbeta sequences ranked by frequency, was used to quantify repertoire divergence. For samples with multiple sequencing runs, sorting error was corrected separately for each run before the runs were pooled. The table comes from immuneACCESS by way of TCRdb, which keeps in-frame sequences with V and J called. Part of the clones is missing from these tables; in studies checked, under half for an unresolved V gene and the rest for unknown reasons. V and J calls plus clone size are reproduced from that table; the DNA served to infer D and trimming. The sample table records 98,000 or so clones; 90% of these occur just once. The ten largest make up more than 0.3% of the sample.

The CDR3 contains 14 residues, cysteine and phenylalanine counted. Only CDR3 DNA is held: 42 bases, read in frame from base 1. CDR1 and CDR2, looked up from the germline V gene (reference sequence), are MNHNY and SVGAGI. V has 5 bases trimmed and J has 8 bases trimmed; junction bases matching no gene number 8. Sequenced material: CD4+ T cells from blood, taken before the transplant. Rearrangement joined TRBV6-6 to TRBJ1-4; 7 of the junction bases match TRBD1. This TCR was recovered from a human donor who received a combined kidney and bone marrow transplant. For the CDR3, the sequence is CASSDRVREEKLFF. The sequenced DNA: TGTGCCAGCAGTGACAGGGTCAGAGAAGAAAAACTGTTTTTT.